This T cell receptor (beta chain) was identified during a study of blood T cell repertoires in COVID-19. The wider study: COVID-19 samples from acute and convalescent phases originated in the United States, Italy and Spain. PBMCs, B-cell-depleted T cells, or T cells provided the cDNA or gDNA that made up the material.

Per germline, CDR1 MNHEY and CDR2 SMNVEV (reference sequence). Trimming cost V 4 bases and J 1 base; bases outside gene matches: 5. The CDR3 sequence is 15 residues long. In the source study's methods: The assay estimated nucleated cells by amplifying reference gene primers. Sequenced by immunoSEQ multiplex PCR; TCRdb stores in-frame clones only, minus some. V, J and clone size are taken as reported in that table, and D and trimming were inferred from the DNA itself. The table includes 350,000 to 400,000 clones, around 87% detected once. On this clone itself: This sample includes further DNA sequences coding for the same CDR3.

The chain combines TRBV27 with TRBJ2-7; 9 nucleotides line up with TRBD1. The source material was peripheral blood. The sequence derives from a young man with active or convalescent COVID-19. The CDR3 loop reads CASSSTGQGSYEQYF. CDR3 in DNA: TGTGCCAGCAGTTCGACGGGACAGGGATCCTACGAGCAGTACTTC.